The rows below give T cell receptor beta chains drawn from one sample of a study of T cell clonotyping in hematopoietic cell transplantation. Profiled with immunoSEQ multiplex PCR; TCRdb holds only in-frame clones, not every one. The repertoire includes roughly 11,000 clones, 89% of them detected once, and around 4.2% sits in the top ten. Sample: peripheral blood mononuclear cells. These TCRs come from a human donor who either received an allogeneic hematopoietic cell transplant for a myeloid malignancy or was a related donor (not recorded which). Some clones in this sample may be carry-over from other donors' samples. Each CDR3 is given with its conserved first and last residue. The order of the fields is D gene, clone size, V gene, CDR3 length, J gene, CDR3 protein, CDR3 DNA. The D gene is left open where the match is weak. Not all rows give a size; the values are once, few, many and, for expanded clones, a class.

TRBD1	.	TRBV11-1	16	TRBJ1-1	CASSLVAGGLNTEAFF	TGTGCCAGCAGCTTAGTGGCAGGGGGCTTGAACACTGAAGCTTTCTTT
.	once	TRBV4-1	14	TRBJ2-7	CASSQAVGSYEQYF	TGCGCCAGCAGCCAAGCAGTAGGCAGCTACGAGCAGTACTTC
.	.	TRBV10-1	13	TRBJ1-5	CASSARGDQPQHF	TGCGCCAGCAGTGCCCGAGGGGATCAGCCCCAGCATTTT
.	.	TRBV6-5	15	TRBJ2-3	CASSYRGRSTDTQYF	TGTGCCAGCAGTTACCGGGGTCGGAGCACAGATACGCAGTATTTT
.	.	TRBV6-6	14	TRBJ1-3	CASSYQAIGNTIYF	TGTGCCAGCAGTTACCAGGCGATCGGAAACACCATATATTTT
.	.	TRBV9	16	TRBJ2-1	CASSVGRQIDYNEQFF	TGTGCCAGCAGCGTAGGGAGACAGATAGATTACAATGAGCAGTTCTTC
.	.	TRBV11-2	14	TRBJ1-3	CASRPDRVGNTIYF	TGTGCCAGCAGGCCTGACAGAGTCGGAAACACCATATATTTT
TRBD1	once	TRBV7-9	18	TRBJ1-5	CASSLGQGVGRGNQPQHF	TGTGCCAGCAGCTTGGGACAGGGAGTCGGGAGAGGCAATCAGCCCCAGCATTTT
TRBD1	once	TRBV19	13	TRBJ1-5	CASLGGRGQPQHF	TGTGCCAGTTTAGGGGGCAGGGGGCAGCCCCAGCATTTT
.	.	TRBV11-2	16	TRBJ2-3	CASSPGTAPGRDTQYF	TGTGCCAGCAGCCCCGGGACGGCTCCGGGCAGGGATACGCAGTATTTT
TRBD2	.	TRBV19	15	TRBJ2-3	CASSLQRGRTDTQYF	TGTGCCAGTAGCCTTCAGCGGGGACGCACAGATACGCAGTATTTT
.	once	TRBV4-3	15	TRBJ1-2	CASSQVAGILEGYTF	TGCGCCAGCAGCCAAGTGGCGGGGATTTTGGAGGGCTACACCTTC
.	once	TRBV9	16	TRBJ1-1	CASSGRDNLKDTEAFF	TGTGCCAGCAGCGGCCGGGACAACCTGAAGGATACTGAAGCTTTCTTT
TRBD1	.	TRBV27	16	TRBJ2-7	CASSLSRIRQGYEQYF	TGTGCCAGCAGTTTATCGCGGATCAGACAGGGCTACGAGCAGTACTTC
.	.	TRBV7-3	13	TRBJ1-2	CASSPGVGRGYTF	TGTGCCAGCAGCCCAGGGGTGGGGAGGGGCTACACCTTC
.	.	TRBV6-5	15	TRBJ2-7	CASSYLGHGFYEQYF	TGTGCCAGCAGTTACCTTGGGCACGGTTTCTACGAGCAGTACTTC
.	.	TRBV5-5	11	TRBJ2-3	CASSLAYTQYF	TGTGCCAGCAGCTTGGCTTATACGCAGTATTTT
.	.	TRBV2	14	TRBJ1-2	CASSVLREGHGYTF	TGTGCCAGCAGTGTGCTCCGGGAAGGGCATGGCTACACCTTC
.	.	TRBV30	14	TRBJ2-6	CAWSRLSGANVLTF	TGTGCCTGGAGTAGGCTCTCTGGGGCCAACGTCCTGACTTTC
.	.	TRBV4-3	17	TRBJ1-1	CASSQIPTGETNTEAFF	TGCGCCAGCAGCCAGATTCCAACGGGGGAGACGAACACTGAAGCTTTCTTT
.	.	TRBV10-2	13	TRBJ2-1	CASSRQSYNEQFF	TGCGCCAGCAGTCGCCAGTCCTACAATGAGCAGTTCTTC
.	few	TRBV29-1	13	TRBJ1-3	CSVVDYSGNTIYF	TGCAGCGTTGTGGATTACTCTGGAAACACCATATATTTT
.	.	TRBV30	14	TRBJ2-5	CAWSVHSHQETQYF	TGTGCCTGGAGTGTGCACAGCCACCAAGAGACCCAGTACTTC
.	.	TRBV11-1	17	TRBJ2-3	CASSPRLRGGVTDTQYF	TGTGCCAGCAGCCCCCGCCTGAGAGGGGGAGTGACAGATACGCAGTATTTT
TRBD1	.	TRBV9	16	TRBJ1-2	CASSVDQGGMYDGYTF	TGTGCCAGCAGCGTAGATCAGGGGGGTATGTATGATGGCTACACCTTC
.	.	TRBV7-3	16	TRBJ1-1	CASSLRGRLSNTEAFF	TGTGCCAGCAGCTTAAGGGGCAGACTGTCGAACACTGAAGCTTTCTTT
.	.	TRBV5-1	13	TRBJ1-1	CASSLPWNTEAFF	TGCGCCAGCAGTTTACCCTGGAACACTGAAGCTTTCTTT
TRBD2	.	TRBV11-2	13	TRBJ2-7	CASRASGSDEQYF	TGTGCCAGCAGGGCTAGCGGGAGCGACGAGCAGTACTTC
.	.	TRBV19	14	TRBJ1-5	CASRFYGTGQPQHF	TGTGCCAGTAGATTCTACGGGACGGGACAGCCCCAGCATTTT